The source of this T cell receptor beta chain is a study of blood T cell repertoires in COVID-19. About the study: Sources were T cells, B-cell-depleted T cells, or PBMCs; the material itself was cDNA or gDNA.

Everyone who took part was roughly 18 to 100 years old, and they came from about two dozen US areas. Participants were placed into cohorts based on the clinical history they reported. The study counted Cohort 3 donors as recovered given two negative PCRs, clearance, or symptom resolution. The CDR3 is made up of 15 amino acids. Germline CDR1 reads MNHEY; CDR2 reads SVGAGI. V lost 2 bases and J lost 4; bases outside the gene matches: 5. The table came from immunoSEQ multiplex PCR; TCRdb's copy has only in-frame clones and leaves some out. The table includes over 250,000 clones, roughly 87% detected once.

This TCR came from a woman aged 25 to 45 who had recovered from COVID-19. The chain joins TRBV6-5 to TRBJ2-3; 8 bases agree with TRBD2. Sequencing was done on a sample of PBMCs or T cells enriched from blood (not recorded which). The CDR3 sequence is CASSYAGGQSDTQYF. CDR3 bases: TGTGCCAGCAGTTACGCGGGGGGCCAGTCAGATACGCAGTATTTT.